This is a list of T cell receptor beta chains from one sample in a study of PD-L1 blockade in urothelial cancer. TCRdb's copy holds only in-frame clones and misses some; the assay was immunoSEQ multiplex PCR. The profile covers about 93,000 clones, with around 91% appearing a single time and around 1.7% taken by the ten largest. Sequencing was performed on PBMCs, taken around atezolizumab (anti-PD-L1) treatment. These receptors were obtained from a man aged 60-69 years with urothelial cancer. The CDR3 runs from the conserved cysteine through the conserved F or W. Fields, in order: CDR3 length, J gene, V gene, clone size, D gene, CDR3 DNA, CDR3 protein. The D gene is left open where the match is weak. Clone size is shown for a subset of rows, as once, few, many or a class of expanded clone.

14 TRBJ2-3 TRBV2 NA NA TGTGCCGGACGACAGATCTCTAGCACAGATACGCAGTATTTT CAGRQISSTDTQYF
15 TRBJ2-7 TRBV15 NA NA TGTGCCACCAGCGTGAACCAGGGCTTCTCCTACGAGCAGTACTTC CATSVNQGFSYEQYF
13 TRBJ2-2 TRBV5-1 medium-sized NA TGCGCCAGCGGATATAGCGTCACCGGGGAGCTGTTTTTT CASGYSVTGELFF
11 TRBJ1-2 TRBV20-1 NA NA TGCAGTGCTGGCGGGGGGTATGGCTACACCTTC CSAGGGYGYTF
16 TRBJ2-5 TRBV2 NA TRBD2 TGTGCCAGCAGTGAATGGCGGGGGACCAGAGAAGAGACCCAGTACTTC CASSEWRGTREETQYF
15 TRBJ1-5 TRBV15 NA TRBD1 TGTGCCACCAGCAAATCCAACAGGGGAGGTCAGCCCCAGCATTTT CATSKSNRGGQPQHF
15 TRBJ2-1 TRBV11-2 NA TRBD2 TGTGCCAGCTCCATCGGGACTAGGAACTACAATGAGCAGTTCTTC CASSIGTRNYNEQFF
14 TRBJ2-7 TRBV7-3 NA TRBD2 TGTGCCAGCAGCGGCGGGGGTACCCAGATCGAGCAGTACTTC CASSGGGTQIEQYF
13 TRBJ1-1 TRBV9 NA NA TGTGCCAGCAGCGTCCGACAGTACACTGAAGCTTTCTTT CASSVRQYTEAFF
14 TRBJ1-1 TRBV10-3 NA NA TGTGCCATCAGTGAGGGGGCCGGGAACACTGAAGCTTTCTTT CAISEGAGNTEAFF
16 TRBJ1-5 TRBV21-1 NA NA TGTGCCAGCAGCAAATGCCCTCGGAGGGGCAATCAGCCCCAGCATTTT CASSKCPRRGNQPQHF
13 TRBJ1-2 TRBV28 few NA TGTGCCAGCAGCGAGGACAGCGACTATGGCTACACCTTC CASSEDSDYGYTF
17 TRBJ1-3 TRBV30 NA TRBD1 TGTGCCTGGAGTGTACGTTACGGGACAGGGATCGGAAACACCATATATTTT CAWSVRYGTGIGNTIYF
15 TRBJ2-1 TRBV6-4 NA NA TGTGCCAGCAGTGACTCGGGACACTCCTACAATGAGCAGTTCTTC CASSDSGHSYNEQFF
14 TRBJ2-1 TRBV18 NA TRBD1 TGTGCCAGCTCCCCGGGACAGGCCTACAATGAGCAGTTCTTC CASSPGQAYNEQFF
16 TRBJ2-7 TRBV10-2 NA NA TGCGCCAGCAGTGAGGGACTCAGGGGTAGGGCCTACGAGCAGTACTTC CASSEGLRGRAYEQYF
16 TRBJ2-2 TRBV5-4 NA TRBD2 TGTGCCAGCAGCTTGGTTGCCGGGGGGGGCACCGGGGAGCTGTTTTTT CASSLVAGGGTGELFF
17 TRBJ2-7 TRBV6-1 NA TRBD2 TGTGCCAGCAGTGACGGCCGGACTAGCGGGGGGGCATACGAGCAGTACTTC CASSDGRTSGGAYEQYF
15 TRBJ1-6 TRBV7-2 NA TRBD1 TGTGCCAGCAGCCCCCCCCCATGGGACAGTTCACCCCTCCACTTT CASSPPPWDSSPLHF
13 TRBJ1-2 TRBV6-1 NA TRBD1 TGTGCCAGGTGGGCTTCAGGGGGAGGAGGCTACACCTTC CARWASGGGGYTF
15 TRBJ2-1 TRBV30 NA NA TGTGCCTGGAGTGTAGCGATCTCCTCCTACAATGAGCAGTTCTTC CAWSVAISSYNEQFF
14 TRBJ1-2 TRBV6-1 once NA TGTGCCAGCAGTGGTACAGGGTGGTTTGTAGGCTACACCTTC CASSGTGWFVGYTF
13 TRBJ2-2 TRBV7-3 few TRBD1 TGTGCCAGCAGCTCCAGGGGGACCGGGGAGCTGTTTTTT CASSSRGTGELFF
15 TRBJ2-7 TRBV28 NA TRBD1 TGTGCCAGCAGTTCCGCGGACAGGGTGAGCGACGAGCAGTACTTC CASSSADRVSDEQYF
16 TRBJ2-1 TRBV7-9 NA TRBD1 TGTGCCAGCAGCCCGCAGACAGGGGCCTCCTACAATGAGCAGTTCTTC CASSPQTGASYNEQFF
14 TRBJ1-3 TRBV7-9 NA TRBD1 TGTGCCAGCTCGGGACAGGGCTCTGGAAACACCATATATTTT CASSGQGSGNTIYF
13 TRBJ1-4 TRBV19 NA TRBD1 TGTGCCAGTTACAGGGGGTCTCGGGAAAAACTGTTTTTT CASYRGSREKLFF
11 TRBJ1-2 TRBV7-7 NA NA TGTGCCAGCAGCCCCGACTATGGCTACACCTTC CASSPDYGYTF
16 TRBJ1-2 TRBV5-1 once NA TGCGCCAGCAGCCAATCAGTATATGCCCCTAACTATGGCTACACCTTC CASSQSVYAPNYGYTF